The 3 T cell receptor beta chains below all came from one sample that was sequenced in a study of blood T cell repertoires in COVID-19. Only in-frame clones appear in the TCRdb table, and some are missing; sequencing was by immunoSEQ multiplex PCR. The sample lists about 220,000 clones, 84% occurring once. Sample: PBMCs or T cells enriched from blood (not recorded which). These TCRs come from a woman between 40 and 50 years old who had recovered from COVID-19.

The chain joins TRBV7-8 to TRBJ2-7, with D tentatively TRBD2 (5 bases). This CDR3 contains 14 residues. Germline V gene lookup returns CDR1 SGHVS and CDR2 FQNEAQ. V was pared by 5 bases and J by 3 bases, with 14 bases between. The CDR3: CASSLSGNRYEQYV. For the CDR3, the DNA is TGTGCCAGCAGCCTCTCCGGGAACCGCTACGAGCAGTACGTC.

The chain has TRBV10-3 and TRBJ1-1; 8 bases map to TRBD1. The CDR3 totals 14 residues. CDR1 and CDR2 (germline): ENHRY, SYGVKD. After removal of 6 bases from V and 1 base from J, the junction contained 4 bases not matched to a gene. CDR3 bases: TGTGCCATCAGAACAGGGGGGGGGAACACTGAAGCTTTCTTT. This sequence encodes CAIRTGGGNTEAFF.

V and J are TRBV3-1 (or the pseudogene TRBV3-2) and TRBJ1-2; the D gene is possibly TRBD1 (5 bases). From germline, CDR1 is LGHDT and CDR2 YNNKEL (reference sequence). This CDR3 spans 14 amino acids. Trimming left V 5 bases short and J 7 bases short, with 17 bases between. The CDR3 region has the DNA TGTGCCAGCAGCTCCGGAGGAGGGGTGCTTGGCTACACCTTC. Translation: CASSSGGGVLGYTF.